This entry lists 21 T cell receptor beta chains sequenced from one sample in a study of PD-L1 blockade in urothelial cancer. TCRdb's copy holds only in-frame clones and misses some; the assay was immunoSEQ multiplex PCR. The data hold about 100,000 clones, with about nine tenths observed a single time. The sequencing used PBMCs, collected around atezolizumab (anti-PD-L1) treatment. The receptors originated from an elderly woman with urothelial cancer.

This sequence joins TRBV6-1 and TRBJ1-3; D may be TRBD1 (6 bases). This CDR3 comprises 13 residues. The germline V gene has CDR1 MNHNS and CDR2 SASEGT. The V and J ends lost 6 bases and 16 bases respectively, with 22 bases between them. The CDR3 here is CASSKELGQSMYF. The CDR3 DNA reads TGTGCCAGCAGCAAAGAACTAGGACAGTCAATGTATTTT.

The chain has TRBV27 and TRBJ2-3; tentatively, D is TRBD2 (5 bases). V was pared by 6 bases and J by 2 bases, with 12 bases between. Germline-derived CDR1 and CDR2 are MNHEY and SMNVEV (reference sequence). The CDR3 sequence is 14 residues long. CDR3 nucleotides: TGTGCCAGCAGCTCCTGGGAGCCCACAGATACGCAGTATTTT. Its protein product is CASSSWEPTDTQYF.

This chain joins TRBV27 and TRBJ2-7; tentative D call: TRBD2 (5 bases). Germline V CDR1 and CDR2: MNHEY, SMNVEV (reference sequence). The CDR3 totals 16 residues. Deletions cut 5 bases from V and 4 bases from J, with 21 bases between. In DNA, the CDR3 is TGTGCCAGCAGTCGCAGCGTTTGGAAGGAGGAGTACGAGCAGTACTTC. This encodes CASSRSVWKEEYEQYF.

The V gene is TRBV4-2, the J gene TRBJ2-7; 11 positions match TRBD2. The V gene's germline CDR1 is LGHNA and CDR2 YNFKEQ. The CDR3 loop spans 18 amino acids. V was pared by 0 bases and J by 6 bases, with 13 bases of the junction left unmatched. The CDR3 nucleotides are TGTGCCAGCAGCCAAGATTTGGCCGTAGCGGGAGGGCTAAGCGAGCAGTACTTC. Protein: CASSQDLAVAGGLSEQYF.

The genes are TRBV7-9 and TRBJ2-7; 10 bases agree with TRBD1. Germline loops: CDR1 SEHNR, CDR2 FQNEAQ (reference sequence). V shed 4 bases, J shed 4 bases, and the junction held 10 bases outside the gene matches. The CDR3 extends over 16 amino acids. The CDR3: CASSSTGGTEEYEQYF. The DNA for the CDR3 is TGTGCCAGCAGCTCGACAGGGGGCACCGAGGAGTACGAGCAGTACTTC.

The chain recombines TRBV7-3 with TRBJ2-6; a weak D match, TRBD2 (5 bases). V was cut by 5 bases and J by 4 bases, with 12 bases left in between. The CDR3 is 15 amino acids. CDR1 SGHTA and CDR2 FQGTGA come from the germline V gene. CDR3 residues: CASSMNSGGANVLTF. The CDR3 DNA reads as TGTGCCAGCAGCATGAACAGCGGAGGGGCCAACGTCCTGACTTTC.

This clone showed up just a few times. The chain links TRBV4-1 to TRBJ1-1; D is possibly TRBD1 (5 bases). The CDR3 sequence is 15 residues long. Germline V lookup: CDR1 MGHRA, CDR2 YSYEKL. V lost 2 bases and J lost 0, with 10 bases in between. In nucleotides, the CDR3 is TGCGCCAGCAGCCAACTGGGGCGGATGAACACTGAAGCTTTCTTT. This translates into CASSQLGRMNTEAFF.

The chain links TRBV6-4 to TRBJ2-1; 9 nucleotides align to TRBD1. Germline CDR1 is MRHNA and CDR2 is SNTAGT. Trimming removed 3 bases from V and 4 bases from J; junction bases left unmatched: 1. CDR3 size: 14 residues. The CDR3 loop reads CASSEGTGYNEQFF. DNA for the CDR3: TGTGCCAGCAGTGAGGGGACAGGGTACAATGAGCAGTTCTTC.

This sequence joins TRBV28 and TRBJ1-1, with 11 bases lining up with TRBD1. Germline CDR1 is MDHEN and CDR2 is SYDVKM. With 7 bases clipped from V and 5 bases from J, the junction kept 12 bases outside the gene matches. This CDR3 is built from 16 residues. This CDR3 is CASTPPDRGLLTEAFF. CDR3 DNA sequence: TGTGCCAGCACCCCGCCGGACAGGGGGCTTCTGACTGAAGCTTTCTTT.

The V gene is TRBV9, the J gene TRBJ2-7, with 13 bases fitting TRBD2. After removal of 4 bases from V and 2 bases from J, the junction contained 9 bases not matched to a gene. CDR3 size: 17 residues. Germline-derived CDR1 and CDR2 are SGDLS and YYNGEE. The CDR3 DNA is TGTGCCAGCAGCACCCCCGCCGGACTAGCGGGAGCCTACGAGCAGTACTTC. Its protein is CASSTPAGLAGAYEQYF.

The rearrangement uses TRBV9 and TRBJ2-7; 11 nucleotides line up with TRBD1. Germline-derived CDR1 and CDR2 are SGDLS and YYNGEE. The CDR3 totals 15 residues. V was clipped by 4 bases and J by 3 bases; unmatched bases: 6. CDR3 sequence reads: CASSKGTGGFYEQYF. The CDR3 region has the DNA TGTGCCAGCAGCAAAGGGACAGGGGGGTTCTACGAGCAGTACTTC.

The CDR3 is CASRPGLAGTYEQYF. The CDR3 DNA sequence: TGTGCCAGCAGACCCGGACTAGCGGGCACCTACGAGCAGTACTTC. V gene TRBV6-5 combines with J gene TRBJ2-7; 11 bases match TRBD2. Germline V gene data show CDR1 as MNHEY and CDR2 as SVGAGI. This CDR3 comprises 15 residues. V trimming: 6 bases; J trimming: 2 bases; junction bases outside the gene matches: 6.

The chain carries TRBV6-5 and TRBJ1-6; D is possibly TRBD1 (5 bases). Germline V lookup: CDR1 MNHEY, CDR2 SVGAGI. The CDR3 spans 14 residues. Trimming pared 7 bases from V and 8 bases from J, leaving 15 bases between. CDR3 coding DNA: TGTGCCAGCAATGCGGGGCAGGGACATTCACCCCTCCACTTT. Its translation: CASNAGQGHSPLHF.

The chain carries TRBV6-1 and TRBJ1-5; 9 bases line up with TRBD1. The CDR3 totals 15 residues. V shed 6 bases and J 7 bases; nucleotides not matched to a gene: 10. CDR1 is MNHNS, CDR2 SASEGT, per germline. The CDR3 is CASSGTGPWGQPQHF. As DNA, the CDR3 is TGTGCCAGCAGCGGGACAGGGCCCTGGGGGCAGCCCCAGCATTTT.

This chain links TRBV4-2 with TRBJ2-3; 12 nucleotides agree with TRBD2. There are 21 residues in the CDR3. J lost 3 bases, V lost 3 bases, and 19 bases had no gene match. Germline V lookup: CDR1 LGHNA, CDR2 YNFKEQ. CDR3 sequence: CASSQGGGLAGGGSRTDTQYF. In DNA form, the CDR3 reads TGTGCCAGCAGCCAGGGGGGGGGACTAGCGGGTGGGGGTAGCAGGACAGATACGCAGTATTTT.

A single count supports this clone. The rearrangement joins TRBV28 to TRBJ1-4; D gene ambiguous. Trimming took off 2 bases at V and 2 bases at J, with 9 bases between the two ends. The CDR3 spans 15 residues. Germline CDR1 reads MDHEN; CDR2 reads SYDVKM. The CDR3 nucleotides are TGTGCCAGCAGTTTACCGGCAGGCACTAATGAAAAACTGTTTTTT. It yields the protein CASSLPAGTNEKLFF.

V usage is TRBV15 and J usage is TRBJ2-5; 7 bases are a match to TRBD2. The J segment lost 5 bases and the V segment lost 0 bases, leaving 9 bases of the junction unmatched. The V gene's germline CDR1 is LNHNV and CDR2 YYDKDF (reference sequence). CDR3 length: 16 amino acids. CDR3 bases: TGTGCCACCAGCAGAGATCCGGGGCGGGAGCGGGAGACCCAGTACTTC. Its protein product is CATSRDPGRERETQYF.

This sequence joins TRBV30 and TRBJ2-2, with a possible D match to TRBD2 (7 bases). CDR3 size: 13 residues. Germline-derived CDR1 and CDR2 are GTSNPN and SVGIG (reference sequence). Deletions cut 8 bases from V and 9 bases from J, with 19 bases between. The CDR3 nucleotides are TGTGCCAGTGTTGGGGGGGCTGGGCGGGAGCTGTTTTTT. As protein: CASVGGAGRELFF.

J is TRBJ2-1 and V is TRBV5-1; TRBD1 agrees at 9 bases. The CDR3 runs 15 residues. The junction had 15 bases not matched to a gene; V was cut back by 9 bases and J by 8 bases. Germline CDR1 and CDR2: SGHRS and YFSETQ. The CDR3 loop is CATRPGGQGWDEQFF. In DNA, the CDR3 is TGCGCCACCCGGCCGGGGGGACAGGGTTGGGATGAGCAGTTCTTC.

The chain links TRBV5-4 to TRBJ2-2; TRBD2 is a possible D gene (6 bases). The CDR3 sequence is 16 residues long. Germline V gene sequence: CDR1 SGHNT, CDR2 YYREEE (reference sequence). V was trimmed by 4 bases and J by 1 base, leaving 14 bases between them. CDR3 sequence reads: CASSRDSWGNTGELFF. The DNA for the CDR3 is TGTGCCAGCAGCCGGGACTCATGGGGGAACACCGGGGAGCTGTTTTTT.

This clone was recorded only once. The CDR3 sequence: CASSSGLAGPAGGELFF. CDR3 coding DNA: TGCGCCAGCAGCTCTGGACTAGCGGGACCTGCAGGCGGGGAGCTGTTTTTT. The V gene is TRBV5-1, the J gene TRBJ2-2; 12 bases map to TRBD2. The CDR3 totals 17 residues. Unmatched junction bases numbered 10, after V lost 3 bases and J lost 7 bases. CDR1 is SGHRS, CDR2 YFSETQ, per germline.